This TCR beta chain appears in the sequencing data of a study of T-cell reconstitution after alpha-beta-depleted transplantation in children. This clonotype came up many times. Unique molecular identifiers were incorporated into the prepared TCRbeta library. TCRdb independently ran MiXCR on the PCR reads; one entry per CDR3 protein. The table includes a few hundred thousand distinct CDR3 sequences, roughly a tenth detected once. This CDR3 is built from 13 residues. Trimming cost V 6 bases and J 1 base, with 11 bases left between them. Germline CDR1 reads SQVTM; CDR2 reads ANQGSEA. The receptor was isolated from a child under two years old with acute myeloid leukemia, due to receive a stem cell transplant. The V gene is TRBV29-1, the J gene TRBJ2-3; tentatively, D is TRBD1 (5 bases). Sample: PBMCs, taken before TCRalphabeta/CD19-depleted stem cell transplant. As DNA, the CDR3 is TGCAGCGTGGGTAGCAGGGGCACAGATACGCAGTATTTT. Encoded protein: CSVGSRGTDTQYF.